This T cell receptor (beta chain) was documented in a study of shared clonotypes between healthy human individuals. Terminally differentiated effector memory CD45RA+ cells were left out of the naive CD8 fraction, which was CD45RO-negative and positively selected for CCR7. Nashville, Tennessee was home to all donors, each a Caucasian adult. Details on this clone: Its target is unknown. Within the sample, other DNA sequences also encode this same CDR3.

CDR1 and CDR2 from the germline V gene are SGHDT and YYEEEE. The ends were cut back, 3 bases at V and 4 bases at J, with 11 bases in the middle. This CDR3 region has 13 residues. Overall study results and limits: Incompleteness in sorted-subset sequencing, despite large depth, was shown by rarefaction.

Over several immunoSEQ plates, each subset's genomic DNA was distributed in even portions. Assay: immunoSEQ multiplex PCR; the TCRdb copy retains only in-frame clones and omits some. The sample consists of approximately 2,200,000 clones, roughly 91% of them appearing once. This TCR came from a man aged 18 to 29 in good health. Some clones in this sample may be carry-over from other donors' samples. This chain links TRBV5-6 with TRBJ2-7; the D gene is possibly TRBD2 (5 bases). The sequencing input was naive CD8+ T cells from PBMCs. Written as DNA, the CDR3 is TGTGCCAGCAGCTCAGGACTTGCATACGAGCAGTACTTC. Protein sequence: CASSSGLAYEQYF.